These T cell receptor beta chains were read from a single sample in a study of blood T cell repertoires in COVID-19. Clones were sequenced by immunoSEQ multiplex PCR, and TCRdb holds only the in-frame ones, with some missing. The sample holds 150,000 to 180,000 clones, approximately 80% seen once. The source material was peripheral blood. These receptors all stem from a woman aged 60-75 years with COVID-19, enrolled during active disease. The CDR3 runs from the conserved cysteine through the conserved F or W. The D gene is left open where the match is weak. Part of the rows lack a size; the others show once, few, many or a class for expanded clones.

d_call j_call v_call clone_size cdr3_nt cdr3_aa
TRBD1 TRBJ1-5 TRBV18 NA TGTGCCAGCTCACCACGGGACAGTTATAGCAATCAGCCCCAGCATTTT CASSPRDSYSNQPQHF
TRBD1 TRBJ2-7 TRBV6-5 NA TGTGCCAGCAGTTCCCCTCGGACAGGGGGCTACGAGCAGTACTTC CASSSPRTGGYEQYF
NA TRBJ1-2 TRBV24-1 NA TGTGCCACCAGTGATTTGCAGGCGTTCCAGGGCTACACCTTC CATSDLQAFQGYTF
NA TRBJ1-1 TRBV4-1 few TGCGCCAGCAGGACTTCGGAAAGGCTGAACACTGAAGCTTTCTTT CASRTSERLNTEAFF
TRBD2 TRBJ2-3 TRBV4-2 NA TGTGCCAGCAGCCGAGATGATAGCGGGAAACAATGGCAGTATTTT CASSRDDSGKQWQYF
NA TRBJ1-1 TRBV6-5 once TGTGCCAGCAGACGGGACACCCAGATCAACACTGAAGCTTTCTTT CASRRDTQINTEAFF
NA TRBJ1-2 TRBV19 NA TGTGCCAGTACCCTAGGGGAGGACTATGGCTACACCTTC CASTLGEDYGYTF
TRBD2 TRBJ2-7 TRBV11-2 NA TGTGCCAGCAGCTTAGCTAGCGGGAGGCCCCTGGGGTACGAGCAGTACTTC CASSLASGRPLGYEQYF
TRBD2 TRBJ2-3 TRBV9 NA TGTGCCAGCAGCCCGACTAGCGCCTGGTTAGATACGCAGTATTTT CASSPTSAWLDTQYF
NA TRBJ2-1 TRBV7-8 NA TGTGCCAGCAGCAATCTCCGCGGCGGTGAGCAGTTCTTC CASSNLRGGEQFF
NA TRBJ2-2 TRBV2 NA TGTGCCTACATCTTCCCGAGGACCGGGGAGCTGTTTTTT CAYIFPRTGELFF
NA TRBJ1-2 TRBV2 NA TGTGCCAGCAGAACAGGTCCCGGAGGCTACACCTTC CASRTGPGGYTF
NA TRBJ2-1 TRBV10-1 NA TGCGCCAGCAGTGCTCCGGGGAACGGGGGCAATGAGCAGTTCTTC CASSAPGNGGNEQFF
TRBD2 TRBJ2-7 TRBV27 NA TGTGCCAGCAGTTCCGATAGCGGGAGGGCCTACGAGCAGTACTTC CASSSDSGRAYEQYF
TRBD1 TRBJ1-1 TRBV2 NA TGTGCCAGCAGACAGGGGCACACTGAAGCTTTCTTT CASRQGHTEAFF
NA TRBJ1-1 TRBV19 NA TGTGCCAGTAGTATAAATCGGAACACTGAAGCTTTCTTT CASSINRNTEAFF
NA TRBJ1-1 TRBV2 once TGTGCCAGCACCTGGGAGAGCGCTGAAGCTTTCTTT CASTWESAEAFF
TRBD2 TRBJ2-5 TRBV3-1/TRBV3-2 NA TGTGCCAGCAGCCCGCTAGCGGGGGGGCGTCGGGACCAGGGAGAGACCCAGTACTTC CASSPLAGGRRDQGETQYF
TRBD1 TRBJ2-3 TRBV5-5 NA TGTGCCAGCAGCCTCGACAGGGCCCGCACAGATACGCAGTATTTT CASSLDRARTDTQYF
NA TRBJ2-1 TRBV7-2 NA TGTGCCAGCAGCTTAGGGCCTAGCCGGAACAATGAGCAGTTCTTC CASSLGPSRNNEQFF
NA TRBJ1-2 TRBV5-1 NA TGCGCCAGCAGCTTGGATAGTTTATATGGCTACACCTTC CASSLDSLYGYTF
TRBD1 TRBJ1-5 TRBV19 NA TGTGCCAGTATCGATCGGGACAGGGCAGGCAATCAGCCCCAGCATTTT CASIDRDRAGNQPQHF
NA TRBJ2-5 TRBV6-5 NA TGTGCCAGCACCTTGACAGACCAAGAGACCCAGTACTTC CASTLTDQETQYF
NA TRBJ2-2 TRBV27 NA TGTGCCAGCAGTCCCCTCGGGTGGGGGCAGGGCACCGGGGAGCTGTTTTTT CASSPLGWGQGTGELFF
NA TRBJ1-1 TRBV5-1 few TGCGCCAGCAGCTTGGGCGACAGAAGCCCGAAGACTGAAGCTTTCTTT CASSLGDRSPKTEAFF
NA TRBJ1-3 TRBV18 few TGTGCCAGCTCACCCTACGCATACGGGGAAGGAAACACCATATATTTT CASSPYAYGEGNTIYF
TRBD1 TRBJ1-1 TRBV5-6 NA TGTGCCAGCAGCTTGAACCTCAGGGGGATGAACACTGAAGCTTTCTTT CASSLNLRGMNTEAFF
NA TRBJ1-5 TRBV6-1 NA TGTGCCAGCAGTGAAGCAAGCAGGGGTAGGAATCAGCCCCAGCATTTT CASSEASRGRNQPQHF
NA TRBJ1-6 TRBV4-2 NA TGTGCCAGCAGCCAAGTGAAGAGCTCCTATAATTCACCCCTCCACTTT CASSQVKSSYNSPLHF
NA TRBJ1-2 TRBV29-1 once TGCAGCGTTTTGGGGGGGCAGAGTTTCTATGGCTACACCTTC CSVLGGQSFYGYTF
NA TRBJ1-3 TRBV9 NA TGTGCCAGCAGCGTAGCTGCGGACTCTGGAAACACCATATATTTT CASSVAADSGNTIYF
TRBD1 TRBJ1-1 TRBV6-5 NA TGTGCCAGCAGGCTAGGGACAGGGGGCACTGGGGCTTTCTTT CASRLGTGGTGAFF
NA TRBJ1-5 TRBV6-1 once TGTGCCAGCAGTGAGGGCGGGGTAAAGGGCAATCAGCCCCAGCATTTT CASSEGGVKGNQPQHF
TRBD1 TRBJ1-6 TRBV7-3 NA TGTGCCAGCAGCGCGGACAGGTCAAGGTCACCCCTCCACTTT CASSADRSRSPLHF
NA TRBJ1-2 TRBV6-1 NA TGTGCCAGCAGTGAAACTCGGCAGGGCGGTGGCTACACCTTC CASSETRQGGGYTF
TRBD1 TRBJ1-2 TRBV29-1 NA TGCAGCGTTGATTCGGACAGGCTTAGGGGCTACACCTTC CSVDSDRLRGYTF
NA TRBJ1-1 TRBV10-3 NA TGTGCCATCAGTGAGACCGGGAGGGGTGAAGCTTTCTTT CAISETGRGEAFF
TRBD2 TRBJ2-7 TRBV13 NA TGTGCCAGCAGCCCATGGACTAGCGGTTCCTCGGAGCAGTACTTC CASSPWTSGSSEQYF
NA TRBJ1-1 TRBV10-2 NA TGCGCCAGCGGGCAGAGTGATTCTTTCTTT CASGQSDSFF
TRBD1 TRBJ1-2 TRBV6-4 once TGTGCCAGCAGTGAAGTAGGCCCGGGACAGGGTCTCGGCACTGCTGGCTACACCTTC CASSEVGPGQGLGTAGYTF
NA TRBJ1-6 TRBV5-1 NA TGCGCCAGCAGCTTGAGGAGGGGTTCACCCCTCCACTTT CASSLRRGSPLHF
NA TRBJ1-3 TRBV6-1 NA TGTGCCAGCAGTGAAGCCCGAATAGCTATGGACACCATATATTTT CASSEARIAMDTIYF
NA TRBJ1-2 TRBV19 NA TGTGCCAGTAGTATGGGACTCACTAACTATGGCTACACCTTC CASSMGLTNYGYTF
NA TRBJ2-1 TRBV11-3 NA TGTGCCAGCAGCTCCACAGGGATAGAGCAGTTCTTC CASSSTGIEQFF
NA TRBJ2-1 TRBV30 NA TGTGCCTGGAACAGGGCCTCCTACAATGAGCAGTTCTTC CAWNRASYNEQFF
NA TRBJ2-1 TRBV7-8 NA TGTGCCAGCAGCTTAGCTCCCGGAGGGAGTTTCAATGAGCAGTTCTTC CASSLAPGGSFNEQFF
TRBD1 TRBJ1-6 TRBV18 NA TGTGCCAGCTCCCGGGACAGGAATTCACCCCTCCACTTT CASSRDRNSPLHF
NA TRBJ2-3 TRBV5-4 once TGTGCCAGCAGCTCCGACAGATCAGATACGCAGTATTTT CASSSDRSDTQYF
NA TRBJ1-1 TRBV13 NA TGTGCCAGCAGCCTCCGACGAGGAGTTGAAGCTTTCTTT CASSLRRGVEAFF
NA TRBJ2-3 TRBV19 NA TGTGCCAGTAGTAGCCCCCCTAGATACGGGAGTGGTAGGGCAGATACGCAGTATTTT CASSSPPRYGSGRADTQYF
NA TRBJ1-6 TRBV2 few TGTGCCAGCAGTACCACTCGAAATAATTCACCCCTCCACTTT CASSTTRNNSPLHF